This T cell receptor (beta chain) was sequenced for a study of T cell responses to AZD1222 COVID-19 vaccine (dated by TCRdb to about 2021). With regard to the full study: A total of just over 230 trial participants underwent TCR sequencing, of whom 200 to 220 received two doses of AZD1222 and approximately 25 received two doses of the MenACWY control vaccine. Enrollment into the trials was organized by age into subgroups of 18-55, 56-69 and 70-plus years, and those subgroups contained about 160, 30 and 59 TCR-sequenced participants, respectively.

Turning to this clone: Its antigen remains undetermined. No much larger clone exists at a distance of one base, and base qualities are not known. Within the sample, other DNA sequences also encode this same CDR3.

As encoded in the germline V gene, CDR1 is LGHNA while CDR2 is YNFKEQ. The CDR3 numbers 14 residues from cysteine through phenylalanine. Of the read, only the CDR3 DNA is kept; its 42 bases are in frame from base 1. Trimming removed 0 bases from V and 1 base from J, leaving 7 bases between the germline ends. The sample's time point label, in plain terms: about 28 days (+/-7) after the second vaccine dose. Because spike-specific TCR depth and breadth did not differ between the two schedules, AZD1222 recipients who got a second dose at roughly 4 weeks were pooled with those who got a second dose at roughly 12 weeks. Vaccinee samples were obtained from the UK trials COV001 and COV002, which included a single-blind randomized controlled phase 2/3 trial of AZD1222 (ChAdOx1 nCoV-19) in healthy adults. For TCRbeta chain sequencing, PBMC samples were collected from trial participants at day 0 and at day 28 after the second dose.

Results and caveats for the whole study, not just this receptor: The 56-69-year group was small, and its depth increase did not reach significance, likely because of low power. Because no samples from the day 14 peak response were available, repertoires could be characterized only after the peak T cell response. Only five to seven AZD1222 recipients were SARS-CoV-2 seropositive at baseline, limiting conclusions about previously exposed vaccinees. Participants were mostly white British and included more females than males, and it was suggested by the authors that clonal diversity may have been underestimated. After two AZD1222 doses, both the breadth and the depth of spike-specific TCRs were significantly higher than at day 0 and than in MenACWY recipients. Reportedly, almost half of the unique spike-specific TCRs recognized epitopes lying outside the regions that are mutated in the B.1.351 and B.1.1.7 variants. The whole spike protein was spanned by vaccine-associated CD4 TCRs, and dominant responses were seen in regions 160-218 and 743-854.

The CDR3 regions of human TCRbeta chains were analyzed by immunosequencing. The study's own analysis went as follows. TCRs in the repertoires were compared against a reference library of SARS-CoV-2-specific TCRs that had been generated with the MIRA antigen-specificity platform. Breadth meant the fraction of unique TCRs that were SARS-CoV-2-associated, whereas depth meant the fraction of total T cells that were SARS-CoV-2-associated. Using the MIRA data, every spike-specific TCR was mapped to the spike region that the TCR reacted to and assigned to either a CD4 or a CD8 class. Log10-transformed breadth and depth values were compared by one-way ANOVA with Sidak's multiple comparisons tests. Imported from immuneACCESS, the table was reduced by TCRdb to in-frame sequences with V and J called. These copies leave out some clones; in studies compared against another copy, an unresolved V gene accounts for under half, and the cause of the remainder is not known. The V and J calls and clone size were taken over from that table, and D and trimming were inferred from the DNA. This sample holds 150,000 to 160,000 clones; around nine tenths were observed only once. Approximately 1.4% of the sample belongs to the ten largest clones.

This TCR was sampled from an adult who received the AZD1222 COVID-19 vaccine. The sequences come from peripheral blood, collected 28 days after the second AZD1222 dose. The chain is assembled from TRBV4-2 and TRBJ2-7; confidence is insufficient to name the D gene. CDR3 reads: CASSQERSSYEQYF. The DNA sequence is as follows: TGTGCCAGCAGCCAAGAAAGGTCTTCCTACGAGCAGTACTTC.